This is a list of T cell receptor beta chains from one sample in a study of blood T cells in healthy people across ages. Using its own MiXCR run on the 5' RACE reads, TCRdb lists one record per CDR3 protein. The repertoire holds about 1.4 million distinct CDR3 sequences, approximately 59% seen once, with approximately 7% in the top ten. The specimen sequenced was blood. The receptors here all came from a young man in good health. Both conserved end residues are part of each CDR3. A D gene is named only where the DNA matches it firmly. Not all rows give a size; the values are once, few, many and, for expanded clones, a class.

j_gene	d_gene	abundance	v_gene	CDR3aa	CDR3nt
TRBJ2-5	TRBD2	-	TRBV4-3	CASSQVTSETQYF	TGCGCCAGCAGCCAAGTGACTAGCGAGACCCAGTACTTC
TRBJ2-1	TRBD1	few	TRBV29-1	CSVPDRVFYNEQFF	TGCAGCGTCCCGGACAGGGTATTCTACAATGAGCAGTTCTTC
TRBJ2-1	-	-	TRBV20-1	CSAERLDISTNEQFF	TGCAGCGCAGAACGACTAGATATTTCCACCAATGAGCAGTTCTTC
TRBJ2-1	TRBD1	-	TRBV28	CASSKPGQGPSSYNEQFF	TGTGCCAGCAGTAAACCGGGACAGGGACCAAGCTCCTACAATGAGCAGTTCTTC
TRBJ2-5	TRBD2	-	TRBV7-2	CASSLAGLADQETQYF	TGTGCCAGCAGCTTAGCCGGACTAGCGGACCAAGAGACCCAGTACTTC
TRBJ1-2	-	few	TRBV20-1	CSARDLEASYGYTF	TGCAGTGCTAGAGATCTGGAAGCTAGCTATGGCTACACCTTC
TRBJ2-1	-	once	TRBV27	CASSLYGDATYNEQFF	TGTGCCAGCAGTTTATACGGTGACGCAACCTACAATGAGCAGTTCTTC
TRBJ2-7	-	-	TRBV20-1	CSARHSGAGEGLGYEQYF	TGCAGTGCTAGACACTCAGGGGCTGGGGAAGGTTTGGGATACGAGCAGTACTTC
TRBJ2-1	TRBD1	few	TRBV5-1	CASRVDRSYNEQFF	TGCGCCAGCAGGGTGGACAGGTCATACAATGAGCAGTTCTTC
TRBJ2-7	-	-	TRBV7-2	CASSLGRALYEQYF	TGTGCCAGCAGCTTAGGGAGGGCCCTCTACGAGCAGTACTTC
TRBJ2-6	-	few	TRBV28	CASKGQALSGANVLTF	TGTGCCAGCAAAGGCCAGGCTCTCTCTGGGGCCAACGTCCTGACTTTC
TRBJ1-3	TRBD1	-	TRBV6-1	CASTRGAEQGANSGNTIYF	TGTGCCAGCACCCGAGGAGCGGAACAGGGGGCAAACTCTGGAAACACCATATATTTT
TRBJ2-7	-	-	TRBV4-1	CASSQTTHSYEQYF	TGCGCCAGCAGCCAGACGACTCATTCCTACGAGCAGTACTTC
TRBJ1-5	-	-	TRBV3-1	CASSQDRLQPQHF	TGTGCCAGCAGCCAAGACAGGCTTCAGCCCCAGCATTTT
TRBJ2-7	-	few	TRBV27	CASSSDMTTYEQYF	TGTGCCAGCAGTTCTGACATGACTACCTACGAGCAGTACTTC
TRBJ2-3	-	-	TRBV27	CASSLYAADTQYF	TGTGCCAGCAGTTTATACGCGGCAGATACGCAGTATTTT
TRBJ2-5	TRBD2	once	TRBV5-5	CASSWYTSGGRETQYF	TGTGCCAGCAGCTGGTATACTAGCGGCGGGCGGGAGACCCAGTACTTC
TRBJ1-2	-	few	TRBV4-1	CASSQLSSDADNYGYTF	TGCGCCAGCAGCCAGCTCTCGTCCGACGCGGATAACTATGGCTACACCTTC
TRBJ2-7	-	-	TRBV20-1	CSASALGGERAYEQYF	TGCAGTGCTAGTGCTTTGGGGGGCGAGAGGGCCTACGAGCAGTACTTC
TRBJ1-1	-	-	TRBV27	CASSSQLVNTEAFF	TGTGCCAGCAGTTCTCAACTGGTGAACACTGAAGCTTTCTTT
TRBJ2-5	TRBD1	few	TRBV20-1	CSAAGTEQETQYF	TGCAGTGCAGCAGGGACAGAACAAGAGACCCAGTACTTC
TRBJ1-6	-	-	TRBV6-5	CASSRLPDSLSPLHF	TGTGCCAGCAGTCGACTCCCCGACAGTCTTTCACCCCTCCACTTT
TRBJ2-1	TRBD2	-	TRBV9	CASSVGGGYNEQFF	TGTGCCAGCAGCGTCGGGGGGGGATACAATGAGCAGTTCTTC
TRBJ2-7	TRBD2	few	TRBV6-1	CASSGGLAGGYEQYF	TGTGCCAGCAGTGGGGGGCTAGCGGGCGGATACGAGCAGTACTTC
TRBJ1-4	-	-	TRBV28	CASSLSGVHLFF	TGTGCCAGCAGTCTTTCAGGCGTTCATCTGTTTTTT
TRBJ2-7	TRBD1	once	TRBV2	CATTGTGYGQYF	TGTGCCACCACCGGGACAGGTTACGGGCAGTACTTC
TRBJ2-5	-	-	TRBV3-1	CASSRGHMGETQYF	TGTGCCAGCAGCCGAGGACATATGGGAGAGACCCAGTACTTC
TRBJ2-1	-	-	TRBV7-9	CASSLVMDLYNEQFF	TGTGCCAGCAGCTTAGTGATGGACCTTTACAATGAGCAGTTCTTC
TRBJ2-7	TRBD1	few	TRBV6-5	CASSYSHRGDEQYF	TGTGCCAGCAGTTACTCGCACAGGGGGGACGAGCAGTACTTC
TRBJ2-7	-	once	TRBV11-1	CASTTQVGYEQYF	TGTGCCAGCACCACTCAAGTGGGCTACGAGCAGTACTTC
TRBJ2-6	-	-	TRBV7-2	CASSSNPGRYSGANVLTF	TGTGCCAGCAGCTCTAATCCGGGACGCTACTCTGGGGCCAACGTCCTGACTTTC
TRBJ2-3	TRBD2	few	TRBV6-2/TRBV6-3	CASSYDGGATDTQYF	TGTGCCAGCAGTTACGACGGGGGGGCGACAGATACGCAGTATTTT
TRBJ2-5	TRBD1	-	TRBV7-8	CASSLGGQGMETQYF	TGTGCCAGCAGCTTAGGGGGACAGGGGATGGAGACCCAGTACTTC
TRBJ2-4	-	-	TRBV12-3/TRBV12-4	CASSLAWAKNIQYF	TGTGCCAGCAGTTTAGCGTGGGCCAAAAACATTCAGTACTTC
TRBJ2-7	-	-	TRBV20-1	CSARDLGRASFYEQYF	TGCAGTGCTAGAGACCTAGGAAGGGCTTCCTTCTACGAGCAGTACTTC
TRBJ1-5	-	-	TRBV12-3/TRBV12-4	CASSTRDQPQHF	TGTGCCAGCAGTACCCGAGATCAGCCCCAGCATTTT
TRBJ1-1	-	-	TRBV10-3	CAIRLSGTEAFF	TGTGCCATCAGGTTATCGGGCACTGAAGCTTTCTTT
TRBJ2-7	TRBD2	-	TRBV5-1	CASSLGGRGIYEQYF	TGCGCCAGCAGCTTGGGTGGGAGGGGAATCTACGAGCAGTACTTC
TRBJ2-5	-	once	TRBV12-3/TRBV12-4	CASSYPAGPLGEETQYF	TGTGCCAGCAGTTACCCGGCCGGACCTCTGGGTGAGGAGACCCAGTACTTC
TRBJ1-2	-	-	TRBV25-1	CASSDAGTYYGYTF	TGTGCCAGCAGTGATGCAGGGACTTACTATGGCTACACCTTC
TRBJ2-1	TRBD2	-	TRBV4-1	CASSQNPSGLDNEQFF	TGCGCCAGCAGCCAAAACCCTAGCGGGTTAGACAATGAGCAGTTCTTC
TRBJ2-7	-	-	TRBV20-1	CSARSPRRNEQYF	TGCAGTGCTAGATCCCCGAGGCGGAACGAGCAGTACTTC
TRBJ2-7	-	-	TRBV4-1	CASSQDPGRSSYEQYF	TGCGCCAGCAGCCAAGATCCTGGGAGGTCCTCCTACGAGCAGTACTTC
TRBJ2-7	TRBD1	-	TRBV29-1	CSVLPGQGASGYEQYF	TGCAGCGTTCTTCCGGGACAGGGGGCGAGTGGTTACGAGCAGTACTTC
TRBJ2-3	TRBD1	-	TRBV25-1	CASNALGQGSDAQYF	TGTGCCAGCAATGCCTTGGGACAGGGGTCAGATGCGCAGTATTTT
TRBJ2-4	TRBD2	once	TRBV20-1	CSASGRGLWGTIQYF	TGCAGTGCTAGCGGGAGGGGCTTGTGGGGTACCATTCAGTACTTC
TRBJ2-3	-	-	TRBV3-1	CASSHPPTGADTQYF	TGTGCCAGCAGTCATCCCCCCACGGGAGCAGATACGCAGTATTTT
TRBJ1-2	-	-	TRBV19	CASSILPGRNYGYTF	TGTGCCAGTAGTATATTGCCGGGACGAAACTATGGCTACACCTTC
TRBJ2-7	-	-	TRBV4-1	CAGSGWDGRGEQYF	TGCGCCGGCAGCGGATGGGACGGACGCGGCGAGCAGTACTTC
TRBJ2-5	-	-	TRBV5-6	CASSGRDSPQETQYF	TGTGCCAGCAGCGGCCGGGACTCCCCACAAGAGACCCAGTACTTC
TRBJ2-1	-	-	TRBV2	CASSEAGASEQFF	TGTGCCAGCAGTGAAGCGGGGGCCAGTGAGCAGTTCTTC
TRBJ2-5	-	-	TRBV7-9	CASSLGTESLQETQYF	TGTGCCAGCAGCTTAGGAACAGAATCCCTACAAGAGACCCAGTACTTC
TRBJ2-7	TRBD1	-	TRBV30	CAWSYRGRAYEQYF	TGTGCCTGGAGTTATAGGGGGCGGGCCTACGAGCAGTACTTC
TRBJ2-3	TRBD2	-	TRBV5-4	CASSSGASGVADTQYF	TGTGCCAGCAGCTCTGGGGCTAGCGGGGTTGCAGATACGCAGTATTTT
TRBJ2-7	TRBD1	-	TRBV6-6	CASSLYRQGSYEQYF	TGTGCCAGCAGTCTCTATAGACAGGGATCCTACGAGCAGTACTTC
TRBJ2-1	TRBD2	-	TRBV9	CASSVAGSGGAGYNEQFF	TGTGCCAGCAGCGTAGCAGGTAGCGGGGGGGCTGGATACAATGAGCAGTTCTTC
TRBJ1-2	-	-	TRBV20-1	CSYQGIGYGYTF	TGCAGTTACCAGGGGATTGGGTATGGCTACACCTTC
TRBJ1-4	TRBD1	-	TRBV20-1	CSAREVGQGRLEKLFF	TGCAGTGCTAGAGAAGTAGGACAGGGGCGATTAGAAAAACTGTTTTTT
TRBJ2-2	-	-	TRBV4-1	CASSQDPSNVKTGELFF	TGCGCCAGCAGCCAAGATCCCAGCAATGTGAAAACCGGGGAGCTGTTTTTT